This section outlines one TCR beta chain sequence together with its context. This clone has a handful of counts. Which antigen it targets is not known. No per-base quality is available; no much larger clone lies one base away. The method behind the library was the immunoSEQ multiplex PCR assay. For the multiplex PCR, a mixture combining 60 forward primers for TCR Vbeta segments and 13 reverse primers for TCR Jbeta segments was used. A multiplex PCR assay on genomic DNA amplified the CDR3 region of rearranged TCR beta genes. Amplified TCR beta libraries were sequenced as 87-base-pair reads on the Illumina HiSeq System. The study's own analysis went as follows. Across the 700 or so repertoires, a later analysis counted approximately 75 million unique TCR beta chains, some 11 million of which were shared by at least two donors. Raw reads were error-corrected and collapsed into unique sequences with a nearest-neighbor algorithm that merged closely related sequences to remove PCR and sequencing errors. To assign V, D and J gene segments, CDR3 sequences were aligned to IMGT reference sequences. For a sequence to be retained, a match of at least six nucleotides was required to both a V gene segment and a J gene segment. A rearrangement was called productive if the CDR3 had no stop codons and remained in frame with V and J, and every other rearrangement was called non-productive. CDR3 was defined according to IMGT convention as the region running from the second conserved V-encoded cysteine to the conserved J-encoded phenylalanine. The earlier analysis of a few hundred of the donors excluded sequences that lacked an unambiguous match to a single V gene segment. In an earlier analysis of approximately 550 of the donors, V segments were called functional above 56.7% productive rearrangements and were called segregating when the between-donor standard deviation exceeded 5%. A statistical classification framework was built to diagnose cytomegalovirus status from the catalog of TCR beta chain sequences. In a later analysis, TCR nucleotide sequences were compared against IMGT/GENE-DB human TR gene sequences so that V and J genes could be assigned. Using the TCRdist pipeline, a later analysis assigned CDR3 sequences along with most-parsimonious VDJ recombination scenarios. In a later analysis, each TCR beta chain was defined by its CDR3 amino acid sequence together with its V-gene family, and reads lacking a unique V-gene family were excluded. In a later analysis, fewer than 650 highly shared, low-generation-probability nucleotide sequences were removed to address suspected cross-contamination and a sequencing artifact. A later analysis calculated a clonal expansion index for each public chain from normalized within-repertoire ranks of inferred template counts. In a later analysis, generation probabilities were computed using a VDJ recombination model fitted to out-of-frame rearrangements, and the results were checked against IGoR. A later analysis scored TCR-TCR, TCR-HLA and TCR-CMV co-occurrence with hypergeometric tests, applying a repertoire-size bias correction to TCR pairs. In a later analysis, false discovery rates were estimated by permuting HLA or CMV assignments 20 times. In a later analysis, co-occurring TCRs were grouped using DBSCAN, and TCRdist sequence similarity was added for clustering within HLA-allele-positive subsets. Co-occurrence clustering excluded repertoires with fewer than 30,000 or more than 120,000 public chains, plus five with anomalous nucleotide sharing. Entries here come from immuneACCESS through TCRdb and include only in-frame sequences with V and J called. Some clones fail to appear in such tables; in the studies checked, an unresolved V gene covers under half of the shortfall, and the cause of the remainder is unknown. D and trimming come from the DNA, and the V and J calls and clone size come from that table. The sample records 100,000 to 150,000 clones, more than 80% of which are singletons. The ten largest clonotypes hold under 7% of the sample.

This sample was taken from a study of cytomegalovirus exposure and HLA in healthy donors (TCRdb year 2017). About the study as a whole: According to an earlier analysis of 587 of the donors, about 179 million T cells yielded over 100 million unique TCR beta sequences and about 300 Gb of sequence data. An early release covering some 640 HLA-typed donors comprised about 310 gigabases of sequencing data and roughly 86 million unique TCR sequences. Along with the roughly 670-subject first cohort, a separate validation cohort of over a hundred different subjects was used. Rather than drawing on any new phenotypic data, the later analysis identified candidate immune exposures from TCR beta sequences and the way those sequences occurred across donors. The study profiled the T cell repertoires of fewer than 850 subjects by immunosequencing and related them to cytomegalovirus serostatus. Among the roughly 430 genotyped donors, under 90% belonged to the genetic ancestry cluster associated with self-reported Caucasian donors. The aim of the study was to test whether cataloging public T cell receptors could identify signatures of past pathogen exposure. A later genetic analysis used genome-wide SNP genotypes for about three fifths of the 666 donors, treating that subset as a discovery cohort. A later analysis re-examined previously published TCR beta repertoires from hundreds of donors and added high-resolution HLA genotyping to investigate patterns of TCR occurrence. Across approximately 420 genotyped donors of the cohort, an average of approximately 220,000 unique TCR beta nucleotide sequences per donor were sequenced, and roughly 20% of those sequences were non-productive. To predict cytomegalovirus infection status, the study brought together high-throughput TCR immunosequencing, statistical association of individual TCRs with disease status, and machine learning. Alongside the repertoire data, information on donor age, sex, ethnicity and CMV serostatus was compiled. An earlier analysis of some 600 of the donors applied high-throughput TCR beta sequencing to assess whether each TCR beta V gene segment acted as functional or pseudogenic. The number of donors typed differed by locus, with about 629-640 for A, B, C, DRB1 and DQB1, more than 500 for DQA1, 600 to 610 for DPA1, and some 470 for DPB1. All discovery cohort repertoires had been generated using a single sequencing platform. HLA typing included class I and class II loci at four-digit resolution. Roughly five DR-DQ haplotypes were handled as single units for association and clustering, since linkage in the cohort was strong.

In total, around 600 healthy bone marrow donors made up the cohort. Cohort members were all nominally healthy when sampled, although unrecorded immune exposures were likely present. The donor was CMV seropositive and belonged to the group of about 290 seropositive cohort members. A peripheral blood sample was collected from each donor, and TCR beta sequencing was performed on peripheral blood mononuclear cells. Genomic DNA extraction from the blood cell samples was performed with the Qiagen DNeasy Blood Extraction Kit. Paper-wide results and their limitations: The cohort was sequenced for TCR beta chains only, and without alpha or paired-chain data the features that could be detected were limited. According to the authors, the approach could potentially be generalized to other disease states and immunological phenotypes. Correlated functional status among segregating V segments might be attributable to linkage disequilibrium, but an unknown experimental factor could not be ruled out. In both the original and validation cohorts, the classifier was reported to diagnose cytomegalovirus status with high specificity and sensitivity. An earlier analysis of some 560 of the donors showed that most TCR beta V segments appeared in productive rearrangements either about 87% or about 30% of the time, which broadly matched IMGT annotations. Presence/absence analyses assumed roughly uniform sequencing depth across donors, an assumption that may not hold. In the study, approximately 160 TCR beta chains were listed as associated with cytomegalovirus. In a later analysis, 15,000 to 20,000 TCR beta sequences were associated with specific HLA alleles at a false discovery rate of 0.05. HLA typing was unavailable for some donors at each locus, so association tests used only the typed subset. When HLA alleles, especially DR and DQ, strongly co-occurred, TCR associations were difficult to assign to individual alleles. In vitro tests confirmed that a few of the cytomegalovirus-associated TCR beta chains recognize cytomegalovirus antigens. A further reported finding was that TCR beta sequences accurately predicted the HLA-A and HLA-B alleles for most subjects in the first cohort. Compared with the approximately 670-donor mean, donors in an Asian-associated ancestry cluster had fewer N-insertions in productive TCRs, according to a later genetic analysis. While some public TCRs were present in many individuals, most TCR sequences turned up only very rarely across donors. Because counts were too low, roughly 18 rarely observed V segments, including chromosome 9 orphons, were left out of the earlier analysis of about 500 of the donors. A cluster of highly shared sequence variants was judged likely to be a technical artifact of the sequencing pipeline. In a later analysis, HLA-associated TCR beta chains showed more clonal expansion and lower generation probabilities than non-associated chains that were equally common. A later analysis reported that several top co-occurrence clusters appeared linked to parvovirus B19, influenza, CMV and Epstein-Barr virus. An association between a missense DCLRE1C variant and V-gene and J-gene trimming of TCR beta chains was found in a later genetic analysis and replicated in an independent cohort. Immune exposure information for the cohort was limited to CMV serostatus. According to a later analysis, TCR association rates differed among HLA loci, with DRB1 alleles showing the most associated TCRs and HLA-C alleles showing the fewest. In a later analysis, most CMV-associated TCR beta chains were found to appear HLA-restricted, with HLA associations seemingly driven largely by CMV exposure.

The receptor comes from a woman in her thirties or forties in good health and CMV-seropositive. Sequencing was performed on PBMCs.

CDR3 region: CASSLPQGTEAFF. The base sequence is TGTGCCAGCAGTTTACCACAGGGGACTGAAGCTTTCTTT. In this chain, TRBV27 is recombined with TRBJ1-1, with 7 bases aligning to TRBD1. Per the germline V gene (reference sequence), MNHEY is the CDR1 and SMNVEV is the CDR2. V is pruned by 2 bases and J by 5 bases, leaving 2 bases of the junction without a gene match. From cysteine to phenylalanine, the CDR3 is 13 amino acids long. Of all the DNA, just the CDR3 is kept, 39 bases in frame from base 1.